This T cell receptor (beta chain) comes out of a study of shared clonotypes between healthy human individuals. On this clone: The antigen is undetermined.

TCRdb keeps only in-frame clones here, not all; method: immunoSEQ multiplex PCR. The data contain some 2,000,000 clones, 85% to 95% of them singletons. CDR3 length: 15 residues. The germline V and J ends were trimmed by 8 bases and 4 bases, with 19 bases remaining between them. Looked up from germline, CDR1 is MNHEY and CDR2 is SVGAGI. General study points: Around 4.7% was the fraction of naive CD4 clonotypes found shared across a few donors.

Sequenced input: naive CD4+ T cells sorted from blood. Described subset: CD45RA+ positively selected. This TCR came from a man aged 18-30 years in good health. This rearrangement joins TRBV6-5 to TRBJ2-3; tentative D call: TRBD1 (5 bases). The CDR3 DNA reads as TGTGCCAGCCGCCCCCGGTCATTAGGGGCAGATACGCAGTATTTT. This codes for CASRPRSLGADTQYF.